This TCR beta chain was found in a study of T cell responses to AZD1222 COVID-19 vaccine. Findings and limits, study-wide: Just a handful of AZD1222 recipients were seropositive at baseline. Scientists sampled the repertoires only once the peak T cell response had passed. Elevations in Spike-specific TCR breadth and depth followed administration of two AZD1222 doses.

On this clone: Its specificity is not known.

Clones were sequenced by immunoSEQ multiplex PCR, and TCRdb holds only the in-frame ones, with some missing. Here the sample spans about 120,000 clones, 85% to 90% being singletons. The CDR3 length is 18 residues. Germline V lookup: CDR1 SGHTA, CDR2 FQGNSA. Germline trimming cut 5 bases from V and 0 bases from J; bases unmatched to any gene: 6. The chain employs TRBV7-2 and TRBJ2-2; TRBD2 matches at 13 bases. Sample: peripheral blood, taken on day 0 of AZD1222 vaccination. The TCR sequence derives from an adult in good health. The CDR3, as DNA: TGTGCCAGCAGCCTCAGGACTAGCGGGGGAACGAACACCGGGGAGCTGTTTTTT. Protein product: CASSLRTSGGTNTGELFF. Variable domain in full (rest from reference TRBV7-2 and TRBJ2-2): GAGVSQSPSNKVTEKGKDVELRCDPISGHTALYWYRQSLGQGLEFLIYFQGNSAPDKSGLPSDRFSAERTGGSVSTLTIQRTQQEDSAVYLCASSLRTSGGTNTGELFFGEGSRLTVL.